These 8 T cell receptor beta chains share one sample of origin, sequenced in a study of blood T cell repertoires in COVID-19. TCRdb keeps only in-frame clones here, not all; method: immunoSEQ multiplex PCR. The data contain approximately 320,000 clones, more than 90% of them singletons. The specimen was PBMCs or T cells enriched from blood (not recorded which). Receptors originate from a man between 60 and 70 years old who had recovered from COVID-19.

This clone came up once. The J gene is TRBJ2-1, the V gene TRBV18; D not resolved. The germline V gene encodes CDR1 KGHSH and CDR2 LQKENI. The CDR3 has 13 amino acids. Trimming removed 0 bases at V and 8 bases at J, with 8 bases between. The CDR3 protein is CASSPPLTDEQFF. CDR3 in DNA: TGTGCCAGCTCACCACCTCTGACTGATGAGCAGTTCTTC.

The V gene is TRBV7-2, the J gene TRBJ2-3; 9 bases map to TRBD2. V lost 1 base, J lost 6 bases, and 11 bases stayed unmatched. The CDR3 has 17 amino acids. Germline CDR1 reads SGHTA; CDR2 reads FQGNSA. CDR3 in amino acids: CASSLEGVAGGLDTQYF. CDR3 in DNA: TGTGCCAGCAGCTTAGAAGGAGTCGCGGGGGGGCTGGATACGCAGTATTTT.

This clone has just one count. V and J are TRBV21-1 and TRBJ1-5. TRBV21-1 is designated a pseudogene. The CDR3 length is 15 residues. CDR3: CATLGLAENNQPQHF. The CDR3 DNA reads TGTGCCACCTTAGGACTAGCCGAGAACAATCAGCCCCAGCATTTT.

This clone was counted once. This sequence joins TRBV3-1 (or the pseudogene TRBV3-2) and TRBJ1-3; D not resolved. This CDR3 spans 13 amino acids. Germline CDR1 is LGHDT and CDR2 is YNNKEL (reference sequence). The germline V and J ends were trimmed by 7 bases and 2 bases, with 9 bases remaining between them. As DNA, the CDR3 is TGTGCCAGCACCAGTACAGCTGGAAACACCATATATTTT. It translates to CASTSTAGNTIYF.

The rearrangement joins TRBV7-8 to TRBJ2-6; possibly TRBD2 for D (5 bases). This CDR3 comprises 16 residues. The V end was cut by 2 bases, the J end by 8 bases, with 16 bases between. Looked up from germline, CDR1 is SGHVS and CDR2 is FQNEAQ. The CDR3 is CASSLSRPRAPNVLTF. As DNA, the CDR3 is TGTGCCAGCAGCTTAAGCCGGCCGAGGGCCCCCAACGTCCTGACTTTC.

This chain connects TRBV5-4 to TRBJ1-5; TRBD1 matches 8 bases. Germline CDR1 SGHNT, CDR2 YYREEE (reference sequence). The trim removed 5 bases at V and 7 bases at J, leaving 5 bases unmatched. CDR3 length: 13 amino acids. CDR3 residues: CASSQGARQPQHF. CDR3 sequence (DNA): TGTGCCAGCAGTCAGGGGGCACGGCAGCCCCAGCATTTT. The whole variable domain, remainder taken from reference TRBV5-4 and TRBJ1-5, is ETGVTQSPTHLIKTRGQQVTLRCSSQSGHNTVSWYQQALGQGPQFIFQYYREEENGRGNFPPRFSGLQFPNYSSELNVNALELDDSALYLCASSQGARQPQHFGDGTRLSIL.

The chain combines TRBV27 with TRBJ2-7, with a tentative D call TRBD1 (5 bases). V was cut by 3 bases and J by 4 bases, with 10 bases left in between. This CDR3 is 13 amino acids long. From germline, CDR1 is MNHEY and CDR2 SMNVEV (reference sequence). Here the CDR3 reads CASSFRQRYEQYF. In DNA form, the CDR3 reads TGTGCCAGCAGTTTCCGACAGCGATACGAGCAGTACTTC.

The rearrangement uses TRBV11-2 and TRBJ1-6; possible D gene TRBD1, 6 bases. In germline, CDR1 is SGHAT, CDR2 FQNNGV. V was clipped by 6 bases and J by 7 bases, with 16 bases between them. The CDR3 is 15 residues long. The CDR3: CASSHPGHTNSPLHF. Written as DNA, the CDR3 is TGTGCCAGCAGTCACCCGGGACATACAAATTCACCCCTCCACTTT.